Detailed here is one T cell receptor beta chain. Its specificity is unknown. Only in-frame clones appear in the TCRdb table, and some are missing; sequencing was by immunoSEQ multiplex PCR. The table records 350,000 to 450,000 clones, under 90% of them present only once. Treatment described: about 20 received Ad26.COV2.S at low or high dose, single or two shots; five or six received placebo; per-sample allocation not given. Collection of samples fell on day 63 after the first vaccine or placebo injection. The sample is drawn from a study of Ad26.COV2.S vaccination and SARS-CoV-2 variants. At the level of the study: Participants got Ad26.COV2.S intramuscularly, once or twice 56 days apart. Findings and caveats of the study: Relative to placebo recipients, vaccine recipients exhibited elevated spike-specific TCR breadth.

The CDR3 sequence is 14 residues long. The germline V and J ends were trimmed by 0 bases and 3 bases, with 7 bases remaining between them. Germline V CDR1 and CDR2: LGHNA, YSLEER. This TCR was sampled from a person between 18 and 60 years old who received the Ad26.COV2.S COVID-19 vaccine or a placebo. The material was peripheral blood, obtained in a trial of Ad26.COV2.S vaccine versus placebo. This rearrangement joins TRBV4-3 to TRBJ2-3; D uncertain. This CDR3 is CASSQDAQTDTQYF. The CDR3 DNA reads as TGCGCCAGCAGCCAAGATGCGCAAACAGATACGCAGTATTTT.